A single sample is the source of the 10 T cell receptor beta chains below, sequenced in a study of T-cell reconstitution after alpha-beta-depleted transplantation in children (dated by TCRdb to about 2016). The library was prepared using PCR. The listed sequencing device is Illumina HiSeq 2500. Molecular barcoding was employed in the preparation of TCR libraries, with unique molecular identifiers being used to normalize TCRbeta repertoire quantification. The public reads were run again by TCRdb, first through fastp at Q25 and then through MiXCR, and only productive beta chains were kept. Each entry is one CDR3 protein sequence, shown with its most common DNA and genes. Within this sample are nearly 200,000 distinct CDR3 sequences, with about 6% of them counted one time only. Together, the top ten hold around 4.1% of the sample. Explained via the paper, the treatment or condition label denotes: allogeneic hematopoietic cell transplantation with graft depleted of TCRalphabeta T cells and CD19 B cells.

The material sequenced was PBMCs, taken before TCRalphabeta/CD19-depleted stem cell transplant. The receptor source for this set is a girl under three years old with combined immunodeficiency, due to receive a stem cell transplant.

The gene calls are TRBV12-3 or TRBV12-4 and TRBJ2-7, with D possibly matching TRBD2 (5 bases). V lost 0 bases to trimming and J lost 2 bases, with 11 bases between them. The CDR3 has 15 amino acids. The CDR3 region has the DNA TGTGCCAGCAGTTTAGCCGGGGAGTTCGCCTACGAGCAGTACTTC. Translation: CASSLAGEFAYEQYF.

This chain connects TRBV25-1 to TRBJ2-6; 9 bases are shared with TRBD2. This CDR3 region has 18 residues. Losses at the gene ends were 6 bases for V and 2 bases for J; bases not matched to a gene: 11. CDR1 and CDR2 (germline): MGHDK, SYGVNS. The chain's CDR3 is CASSAPGRGGAGANVLTF. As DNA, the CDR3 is TGTGCCAGCAGCGCTCCGGGGCGGGGGGGCGCTGGGGCCAACGTCCTGACTTTC. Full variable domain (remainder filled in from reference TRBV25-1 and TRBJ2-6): EADIYQTPRYLVIGTGKKITLECSQTMGHDKMYWYQQDPGMELHLIHYSYGVNSTEKGDLSSESTVSRIRTEHFPLTLESARPSHTSQYLCASSAPGRGGAGANVLTFGAGSRLTVL.

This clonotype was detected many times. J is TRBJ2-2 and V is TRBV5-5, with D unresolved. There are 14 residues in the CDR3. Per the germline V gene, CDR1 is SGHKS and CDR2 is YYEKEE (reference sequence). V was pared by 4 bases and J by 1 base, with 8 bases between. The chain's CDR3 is CASSLLMNTGELFF. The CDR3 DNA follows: TGTGCCAGCAGCCTTTTGATGAACACCGGGGAGCTGTTTTTT.

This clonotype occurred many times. The CDR3 coding sequence is TGTGCCAGCAGTGAATACGGACAGGGGCAGTACTTC. Translating gives CASSEYGQGQYF. This chain links TRBV25-1 with TRBJ2-7, with TRBD1 matching 8 bases. The V gene end was trimmed by 0 bases and the J gene end by 9 bases; junction bases not matched to a gene: 1. The CDR3 is made up of 12 amino acids. Germline V lookup: CDR1 MGHDK, CDR2 SYGVNS.

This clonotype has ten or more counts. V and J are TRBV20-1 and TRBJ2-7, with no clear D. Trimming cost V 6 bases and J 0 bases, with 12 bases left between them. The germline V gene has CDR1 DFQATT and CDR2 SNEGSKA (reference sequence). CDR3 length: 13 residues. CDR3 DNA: TGCAGTGCACCTCGGGTGAACTCCTACGAGCAGTACTTC. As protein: CSAPRVNSYEQYF.

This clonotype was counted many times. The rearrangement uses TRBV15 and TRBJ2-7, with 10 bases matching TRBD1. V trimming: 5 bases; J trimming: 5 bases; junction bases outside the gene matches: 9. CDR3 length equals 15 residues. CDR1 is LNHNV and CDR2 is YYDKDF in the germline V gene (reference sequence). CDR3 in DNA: TGTGCCACCAGCTGGCCGGGACAGGGGTCCCACGAGCAGTACTTC. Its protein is CATSWPGQGSHEQYF.

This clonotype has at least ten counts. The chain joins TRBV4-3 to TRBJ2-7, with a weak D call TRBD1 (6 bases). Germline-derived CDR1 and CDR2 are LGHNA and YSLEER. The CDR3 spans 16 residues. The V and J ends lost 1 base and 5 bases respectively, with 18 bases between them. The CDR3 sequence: CASSQVFGTPFDEQYF. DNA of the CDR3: TGCGCCAGCAGCCAAGTATTCGGGACACCTTTTGACGAGCAGTACTTC.

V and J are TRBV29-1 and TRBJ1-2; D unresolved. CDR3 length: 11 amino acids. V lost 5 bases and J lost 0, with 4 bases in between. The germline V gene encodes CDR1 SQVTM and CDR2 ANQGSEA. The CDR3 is CSVRANYGYTF. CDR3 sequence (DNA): TGCAGCGTTCGGGCTAACTATGGCTACACCTTC.

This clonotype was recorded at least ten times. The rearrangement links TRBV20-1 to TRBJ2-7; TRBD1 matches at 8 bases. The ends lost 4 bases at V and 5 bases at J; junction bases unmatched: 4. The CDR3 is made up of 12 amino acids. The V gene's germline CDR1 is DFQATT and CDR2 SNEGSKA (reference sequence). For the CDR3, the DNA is TGCAGTGCTATACAGGGGGTACACGAGCAGTACTTC. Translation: CSAIQGVHEQYF.

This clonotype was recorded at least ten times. CDR3 sequence (DNA): TGCGCCAGCAGCGAACAGAACACCGGGGAGCTGTTTTTT. It is translated as CASSEQNTGELFF. The gene calls are TRBV5-1 and TRBJ2-2; D is unresolved. The CDR3 runs 13 residues. Trimming removed 4 bases from V and 1 base from J, with 5 bases in between. The V gene's germline CDR1 is SGHRS and CDR2 YFSETQ.